A selection of T cell receptor beta chains follows, all from one sample in a study of cytomegalovirus exposure and HLA in healthy donors. TCRdb's copy holds only in-frame clones and misses some; the assay was immunoSEQ multiplex PCR. The sample records about 180,000 clones, roughly 81% being singletons. Sequenced material: PBMCs. These receptors were collected from a woman between 18 and 29 years old in good health and CMV-seropositive. Each CDR3 is given with its conserved first and last residue. Each record gives: V gene, J gene, CDR3 protein.

>TRBV6-4|TRBJ2-3
CASSDGTTGPDTQYF
>TRBV2|TRBJ2-7
CASTTGGQVPYEQYF
>TRBV11-2|TRBJ2-6
CASSFGTGGAGANVLTF
>TRBV5-1|TRBJ2-3
CASSLAGGDTQYF
>TRBV10-3|TRBJ2-7
CAIRDHRGPYEQYF
>TRBV19|TRBJ1-3
CASHDRGNGNTIYF
>TRBV4-1|TRBJ1-2
CASSQEPGTFSLEDGYTF
>TRBV5-1|TRBJ1-2
CASSLAFGRGYGYTF
>TRBV28|TRBJ1-5
CASSLRGLQVLDQPQHF
>TRBV11-1|TRBJ2-7
CASSTDRDYEQYF
>TRBV29-1|TRBJ2-7
CSVSGAYEQYF
>TRBV6-5|TRBJ2-7
CASSPRRGPYEQYF
>TRBV6-4|TRBJ2-3
CASSVSRGGPDTQYF
>TRBV20-1|TRBJ2-7
CSVRGGYEQYF
>TRBV11-2|TRBJ2-6
CASSLAGRANVLTF
>TRBV4-3|TRBJ1-1
CASSLHRTGTTEAFF
>TRBV7-8|TRBJ2-7
CASSLAHRQTYEQYF
>TRBV6-6|TRBJ1-5
CASTGGGNQPQHF
>TRBV27|TRBJ2-5
CASSRPGETQYF
>TRBV5-1|TRBJ1-1
CASTGQGASTEAFF
>TRBV7-6|TRBJ2-5
CATLGTGGGAETQYF
>TRBV7-7|TRBJ1-1
CASSSTPNTEAFF
>TRBV5-1|TRBJ1-3
CASSPGLGSGNTIYF
>TRBV2|TRBJ1-2
CASSKGGGDGYTF
>TRBV5-5|TRBJ1-1
CASSWTGVNTEAFF
>TRBV28|TRBJ1-6
CASSSRQGTYNSPLHF
>TRBV27|TRBJ1-5
CASSPNQGAQQPQHF
>TRBV10-1|TRBJ1-5
CASQRQTSNQPQHF
>TRBV5-6|TRBJ2-5
CASSLKMLNYEERETQYF
>TRBV5-6|TRBJ1-2
CASSLGLDNYGYTF
>TRBV6-5|TRBJ1-5
CASSLGTGYQPQHF
>TRBV23-1|TRBJ1-2
CASSQFRDTLGYGYTF
>TRBV5-6|TRBJ2-1
CASSIDRTGPWQFF
>TRBV5-6|TRBJ2-7
CASSLLDAYEQYF
>TRBV5-1|TRBJ1-1
CASSSAGGAVNTEAFF
>TRBV5-6|TRBJ1-5
CASSLGTGVRNQPQHF
>TRBV19|TRBJ2-5
CASSISVSGETQYF
>TRBV2|TRBJ2-3
CASSPVAGRSTDTQYF
>TRBV7-3|TRBJ2-2
CASSLNGGRNTGELFF
>TRBV13|TRBJ2-3
CASSDPTEKSTDTQYF
>TRBV27|-
CASSATGSRGYEQYF
>TRBV5-6|TRBJ1-5
CASSLGRQGNQPQHF
>TRBV5-4|TRBJ1-6
CASSFTGISPLHF
>TRBV2|TRBJ2-5
CASSDSRPSGGEETQYF
>TRBV7-2|TRBJ2-7
CASSLAGQDYEQYF
>TRBV18|TRBJ1-2
CASSTGQGAGGYTF
>TRBV2|TRBJ2-2
CASSEAEAWANTGELFF
>TRBV5-1|TRBJ1-4
CASSLEGRGEKLFF
>TRBV27|TRBJ2-3
CASTSSGLAGGGYTQYF
>TRBV6-1|TRBJ2-7
CASSVRDSYEQYF
>TRBV29-1|TRBJ2-4
CSASSLVVGIQYF
>TRBV28|TRBJ1-5
CASSTQGALGNQPQHF
>TRBV7-7|TRBJ2-5
CASSRSATRGETQYF
>TRBV2|TRBJ1-1
CASGKGVNTEAFF
>TRBV13|TRBJ1-1
CASSRQGRNTEAFF
>TRBV30|TRBJ1-1
CAWSVRQGATEAFF
>TRBV21-1|TRBJ1-2
CASSKMTGGPYGYTF